This T cell receptor (beta chain) was sequenced for a study of shared clonotypes between healthy human individuals. CD4+ cells underwent separation, giving CD45RA+ naive and CD45RA-negative memory subsets. Germline V gene sequence: CDR1 SGHNT, CDR2 YYREEE (reference sequence). The CDR3 consists of 16 residues. V was clipped by 4 bases and J by 6 bases; unmatched bases: 15. Study-level findings and limits: For naive CD4 cells, 4.5% to 6.5% of clonotypes were shared across a few donors.

Using immunoSEQ multiplex PCR, the repertoire was profiled, and TCRdb retains in-frame clones only, with some absent. The sample includes under 850,000 clones, 55% to 75% of them seen just once. In regard to this clone: Its antigen is not known.

This chain joins TRBV5-4 and TRBJ2-7, with TRBD1 identical over 8 bases. The sample was memory CD4+ T cells sorted from blood. The subset was: CD45RA-negative fraction. This TCR was recovered from a woman aged 30 to 39 in good health. CDR3 DNA sequence: TGTGCCAGCAGCACATGGAGCCAGGGGGCTTCGGTCGAGCAGTACTTC. It is translated as CASSTWSQGASVEQYF.